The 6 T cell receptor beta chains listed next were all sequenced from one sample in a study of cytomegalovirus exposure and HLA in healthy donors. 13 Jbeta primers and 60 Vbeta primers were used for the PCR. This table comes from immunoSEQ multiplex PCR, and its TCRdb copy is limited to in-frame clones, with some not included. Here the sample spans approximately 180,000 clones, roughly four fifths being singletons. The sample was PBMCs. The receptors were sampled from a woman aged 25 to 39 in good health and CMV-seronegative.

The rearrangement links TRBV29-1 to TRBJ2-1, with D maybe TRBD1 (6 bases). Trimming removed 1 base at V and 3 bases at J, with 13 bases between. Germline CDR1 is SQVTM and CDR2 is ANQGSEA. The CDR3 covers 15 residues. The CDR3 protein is CSVEAVRGNYNEQFF. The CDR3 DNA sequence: TGCAGCGTTGAAGCAGTCAGGGGTAACTACAATGAGCAGTTCTTC.

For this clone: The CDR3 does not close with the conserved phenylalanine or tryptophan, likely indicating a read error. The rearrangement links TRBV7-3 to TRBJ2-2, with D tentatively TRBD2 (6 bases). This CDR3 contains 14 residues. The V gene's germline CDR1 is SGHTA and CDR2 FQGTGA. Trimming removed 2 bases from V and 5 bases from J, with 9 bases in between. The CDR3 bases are TGTGCCAGCAGCTTAGGACTATTTACCGGGGAGCTGTTTTGT. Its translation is CASSLGLFTGELFC.

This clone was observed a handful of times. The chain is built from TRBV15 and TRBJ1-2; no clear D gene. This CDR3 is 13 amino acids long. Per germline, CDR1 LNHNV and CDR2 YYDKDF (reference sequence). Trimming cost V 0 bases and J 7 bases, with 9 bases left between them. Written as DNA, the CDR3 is TGTGCCACCAGCAGAGATCGGGAAGTTGGCTACACCTTC. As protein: CATSRDREVGYTF.

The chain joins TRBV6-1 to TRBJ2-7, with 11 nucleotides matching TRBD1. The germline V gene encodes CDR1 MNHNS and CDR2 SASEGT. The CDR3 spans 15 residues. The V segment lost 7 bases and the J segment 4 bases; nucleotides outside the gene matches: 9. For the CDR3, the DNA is TGTGCCAGCAACCCGCTTGGGACAGGGGGATACGAGCAGTACTTC. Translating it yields CASNPLGTGGYEQYF.

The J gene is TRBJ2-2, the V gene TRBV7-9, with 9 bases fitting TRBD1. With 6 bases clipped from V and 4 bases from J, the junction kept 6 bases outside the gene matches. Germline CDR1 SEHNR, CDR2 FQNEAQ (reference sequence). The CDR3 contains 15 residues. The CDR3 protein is CASRLGTGSTGELFF. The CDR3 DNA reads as TGTGCCAGCAGACTGGGGACAGGGAGCACCGGGGAGCTGTTTTTT.

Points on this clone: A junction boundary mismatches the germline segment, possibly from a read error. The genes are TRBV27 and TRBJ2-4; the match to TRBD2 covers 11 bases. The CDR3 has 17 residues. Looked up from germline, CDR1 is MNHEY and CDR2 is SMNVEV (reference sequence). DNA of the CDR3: TGTGCCAGCAGTATGCGACTAGCGGGATTGGCCAAAAACAGTCAGTACTTC. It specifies CASSMRLAGLAKNSQYF.